What follows are 20 T cell receptor beta chains derived from one specimen sequenced in a study of T cells in localized non-small cell lung cancer. Sequenced by immunoSEQ multiplex PCR; TCRdb stores in-frame clones only, minus some. The sample lists over 20,000 clones, 88% occurring once. Sequencing was performed on peripheral blood mononuclear cells, taken before any cancer treatment. Receptor source: a male donor aged 60 or over with stage II lung adenocarcinoma.

In its sample, this clone was seen once. The V and J genes are TRBV6-5 and TRBJ2-7; the D call may be TRBD1 or TRBD2 (6 bases each). The germline CDR1 and CDR2 sequences are MNHEY and SVGAGI. This CDR3 is 15 amino acids long. V lost 7 bases, J lost 6 bases, and 22 bases lay in between. CDR3 protein: CASIGGLQGFAEQYF. The CDR3 DNA sequence: TGTGCCAGCATAGGGGGGCTTCAGGGGTTCGCCGAGCAGTACTTC.

V is TRBV7-9 and J is TRBJ1-1; 8 nucleotides match TRBD1. V trimming: 1 base; J trimming: 9 bases; junction bases outside the gene matches: 13. CDR1 is SEHNR and CDR2 is FQNEAQ in the germline V gene (reference sequence). The CDR3 contains 16 residues. The chain's CDR3 is CASSLGQAGGAGKAFF. Here the CDR3 DNA reads TGTGCCAGCAGCTTAGGTCAGGCAGGGGGCGCAGGAAAAGCTTTCTTT.

The chain combines TRBV19 with TRBJ2-3; TRBD2 matches 7 bases. This CDR3 is built from 20 residues. With V trimmed by 3 bases and J by 0 bases, 18 bases remained unmatched. Germline V gene sequence: CDR1 LNHDA, CDR2 SQIVND (reference sequence). The CDR3 is CASSMNRASGSVSSTDTQYF. The DNA of the CDR3 is TGTGCCAGTAGTATGAATCGGGCTAGCGGATCCGTTTCTAGCACAGATACGCAGTATTTT.

This clone has a single count. The chain carries TRBV2 and TRBJ1-1; tentative D call: TRBD1 (5 bases). The CDR3 runs to 16 residues. Germline V gene lookup returns CDR1 SNHLY and CDR2 FYNNEI. The ends were cut back, 0 bases at V and 0 bases at J, with 11 bases in the middle. Here the CDR3 DNA reads TGTGCCAGCAGTGAAGCGCTTCGGACACTGAACACTGAAGCTTTCTTT. Translating it yields CASSEALRTLNTEAFF.

The J gene is TRBJ1-2, the V gene TRBV15; possibly TRBD1 for D (5 bases). This CDR3 spans 16 amino acids. From germline, CDR1 is LNHNV and CDR2 YYDKDF (reference sequence). V dropped 0 bases and J dropped 6 bases, with 17 bases sitting between them. The CDR3 reads CATSRDRPRDVDGYTF. DNA for the CDR3: TGTGCCACCAGCAGAGATCGACCCAGGGACGTCGATGGCTACACCTTC.

As regards this clone: The same CDR3 also results from other DNA sequences found in this sample. The chain is built from TRBV10-3 and TRBJ1-5, with no clear D. Germline values: CDR1 ENHRY, CDR2 SYGVKD. The CDR3 is 17 residues long. V dropped 4 bases and J dropped 1 base, with 17 bases sitting between them. CDR3 DNA: TGTGCCATCAGTGGGGCCCCACATGGAGACAGCAATCAGCCCCAGCATTTT. It is translated as CAISGAPHGDSNQPQHF.

This clone was detected a few times. The rearrangement uses TRBV5-8 and TRBJ2-7; maybe TRBD2 (6 bases). The germline gives CDR1 SGHTS, CDR2 YDEGEE. The V end was cut by 1 base, the J end by 4 bases, with 18 bases between. CDR3 length: 16 residues. Here the CDR3 reads CASSLYRGSGPYEQYF. The CDR3 nucleotides are TGTGCCAGCAGCTTGTACCGCGGTAGCGGACCTTACGAGCAGTACTTC.

The chain is built from TRBV19 and TRBJ1-5; TRBD1 agrees at 7 bases. Trimming removed 7 bases from V and 1 base from J; junction bases left unmatched: 4. The CDR3 sequence is 14 residues long. Germline CDR1 and CDR2: LNHDA and SQIVND (reference sequence). The CDR3 DNA reads TGTGCCAGTACTGAGACAGGGAGCAATCAGCCCCAGCATTTT. Protein product: CASTETGSNQPQHF.

Turning to this clone: This sequence is one base from a far larger clone and is likely a read error. This rearrangement joins TRBV4-2 to TRBJ1-5, with a weak D call TRBD1 (5 bases). The V gene lost 0 bases and the J gene lost 4 bases, with 10 bases spanning the gap. Germline V lookup: CDR1 LGHNA, CDR2 YNFKEQ. The CDR3 has 15 residues. This CDR3 reads CASSQDGAANQPQHF. For the CDR3, the DNA is TGTGCCAGCAGCCAAGATGGGGCAGCAAATCAGCCCCAGCATTTT.

The chain employs TRBV19 and TRBJ2-7; tentatively, D is TRBD1 (5 bases). CDR1 LNHDA and CDR2 SQIVND come from the germline V gene (reference sequence). The V and J ends lost 8 bases and 3 bases respectively, with 11 bases between them. CDR3 size: 12 residues. The CDR3 DNA reads TGTGCCAGTGGTCAGGGATACTACGAGCAGTACTTC. Residues: CASGQGYYEQYF.

The rearrangement uses TRBV7-9 and TRBJ2-1; D uncertain. V was shortened by 5 bases and J by 0 bases, with 11 bases between the two germline ends. The germline gives CDR1 SEHNR, CDR2 FQNEAQ (reference sequence). This CDR3 contains 15 residues. This CDR3 is CASSPGRSSYNEQFF. The DNA for the CDR3 is TGTGCCAGCAGCCCCGGACGGAGCTCCTACAATGAGCAGTTCTTC.

The chain uses TRBV7-6 and TRBJ2-7, with TRBD2 matching 8 bases. V was pared by 7 bases and J by 2 bases, with 10 bases of the junction left unmatched. This CDR3 spans 15 amino acids. From germline, CDR1 is SGHVS and CDR2 FNYEAQ. This CDR3 is CASTLRPGGAYEQYF. The CDR3 nucleotides are TGTGCCAGCACTCTCCGACCGGGAGGGGCCTACGAGCAGTACTTC.

The J gene is TRBJ2-5, the V gene TRBV10-1; D gene unclear. The CDR3 runs 13 residues. The germline V and J ends were trimmed by 4 bases and 2 bases, with 8 bases remaining between them. The germline V gene has CDR1 WNHNN and CDR2 SYGVQD (reference sequence). CDR3 nucleotide sequence: TGCGCCAGCAGTGTGGGCGTGCAAGAGACCCAGTACTTC. Its protein is CASSVGVQETQYF.

V and J are TRBV11-2 and TRBJ2-7, with 12 nucleotides matching TRBD2. V was clipped by 7 bases and J by 2 bases; unmatched bases: 9. This CDR3 is built from 16 residues. Germline CDR1 reads SGHAT; CDR2 reads FQNNGV. Written as DNA, the CDR3 is TGTGCCAGCACGGGGACTAGCGGGCTTAGCCCCTACGAGCAGTACTTC. Translating gives CASTGTSGLSPYEQYF.

This chain uses TRBV9 with TRBJ2-2, with unresolved D. CDR1 and CDR2 from the germline V gene are SGDLS and YYNGEE. This CDR3 contains 12 residues. The V end lost 4 bases, the J end lost 7 bases, and 8 bases lay between the germline ends. Written as DNA, the CDR3 is TGTGCCAGCAGCCCTAACGTCGGGGAGCTGTTTTTT. It yields the protein CASSPNVGELFF.

The V and J genes are TRBV28 and TRBJ2-7; a possible D gene is TRBD1 (6 bases). V was shortened by 4 bases and J by 6 bases, with 19 bases between the two germline ends. CDR3 length equals 15 residues. Germline-derived CDR1 and CDR2 are MDHEN and SYDVKM. The CDR3 DNA reads TGTGCCAGCAGTTCTCCCCCGACAGGTACGGGCGAGCAGTACTTC. Protein product: CASSSPPTGTGEQYF.

V is TRBV5-1 and J is TRBJ2-7; no clear D gene. The V and J ends lost 4 bases and 2 bases respectively, with 7 bases between them. This CDR3 has 12 residues. CDR1 is SGHRS, CDR2 YFSETQ, per germline. The chain's CDR3 is CASSRPPYEQYF. In nucleotides, the CDR3 is TGCGCCAGCAGCCGTCCCCCCTACGAGCAGTACTTC.

The rearrangement links TRBV27 to TRBJ1-1; 11 nucleotides match TRBD1. Per the germline V gene, CDR1 is MNHEY and CDR2 is SMNVEV (reference sequence). J lost 5 bases, V lost 4 bases, and 6 bases had no gene match. CDR3 length: 15 amino acids. Here the CDR3 DNA reads TGTGCCAGCAGTTGGACAGGGGGCCTGGGGACTGAAGCTTTCTTT. Protein sequence: CASSWTGGLGTEAFF.

V gene TRBV6-1 combines with J gene TRBJ2-2; the D gene is possibly TRBD2 (7 bases). V was clipped by 10 bases and J by 4 bases, with 16 bases between them. Germline CDR1 reads MNHNS; CDR2 reads SASEGT. The CDR3 covers 14 residues. The CDR3 sequence: CATKGGQSTGELFF. The CDR3 DNA follows: TGTGCCACCAAGGGGGGGCAGAGCACCGGGGAGCTGTTTTTT.

This clone was recorded only once. V is TRBV28 and J is TRBJ2-7; the D call may be TRBD1 or TRBD2 (5 bases each). V lost 6 bases, J lost 2 bases, and 14 bases lay in between. CDR1 is MDHEN and CDR2 is SYDVKM in the germline V gene. The CDR3 runs 14 residues. The CDR3 sequence: CASRRDLGPYEQYF. The CDR3 DNA reads as TGTGCCAGCAGAAGGGACCTGGGGCCCTACGAGCAGTACTTC.